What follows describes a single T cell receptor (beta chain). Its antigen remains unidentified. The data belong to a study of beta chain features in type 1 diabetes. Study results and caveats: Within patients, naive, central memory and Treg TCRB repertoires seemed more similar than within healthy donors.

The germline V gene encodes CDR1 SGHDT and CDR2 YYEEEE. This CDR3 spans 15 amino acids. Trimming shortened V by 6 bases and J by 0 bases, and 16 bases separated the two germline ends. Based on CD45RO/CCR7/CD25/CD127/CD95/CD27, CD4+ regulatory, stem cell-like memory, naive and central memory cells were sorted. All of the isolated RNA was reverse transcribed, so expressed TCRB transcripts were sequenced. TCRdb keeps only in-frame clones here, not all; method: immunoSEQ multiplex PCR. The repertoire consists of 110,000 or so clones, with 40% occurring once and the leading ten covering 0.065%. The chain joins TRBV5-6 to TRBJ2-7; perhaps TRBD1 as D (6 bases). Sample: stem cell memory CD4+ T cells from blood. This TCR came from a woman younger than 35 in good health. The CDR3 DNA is TGTGCCAGCAACATGAGGGGGATTAGCTCCTACGAGCAGTACTTC. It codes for CASNMRGISSYEQYF.